This TCR beta chain comes out of a study of regulatory T cells in long-lasting Graves disease. Time point denoted: newly diagnosed GD, antithyroid drugs for less than 3 months. PBMCs were the source of the RNA used for TCR sequencing. Arm-PCR of CDR3 regions and iRepertoire HTBI primers were used to build TCR beta libraries. Each CDR3 protein gets one entry after TCRdb re-called the multiplex PCR reads with MiXCR. The sample has about 450,000 distinct CDR3 sequences; about a sixth are singletons. These records were also assigned to another study, of T cells in Graves' hyperthyroidism and ophthalmopathy.

This material consisted of peripheral blood mononuclear cells (PBMCs), taken at new diagnosis, from a patient treated with antithyroid drugs. The TCR sequence derives from a woman aged 25-40 years with Graves disease.

The DNA of the CDR3 is TGTGCCAGCTCACCAAGTCCAGGCCATGGCTACACCTTC. Its translation is CASSPSPGHGYTF. The J gene is TRBJ1-2, the V gene TRBV18; D ambiguous. This CDR3 contains 13 residues. The V gene lost 2 bases and the J gene lost 6 bases, with 10 bases spanning the gap. CDR1 KGHSH and CDR2 LQKENI come from the germline V gene.